One sample yielded the 23 T cell receptor beta chains listed below, sequenced in a study of lymphopenia after photon versus proton radiotherapy. Using immunoSEQ multiplex PCR, the repertoire was profiled, and TCRdb retains in-frame clones only, with some absent. The sample lists 65,000 to 85,000 clones, about nine tenths occurring once. This material consisted of peripheral blood, taken from a patient treated with photon-based radiotherapy. Every receptor here comes from a woman aged 40 to 55 with cholangiocarcinoma.

As DNA, the CDR3 is TGTGCCAGCAGCATTGCTAGCGGGAGATCAGATACGCAGTATTTT. Amino acid sequence: CASSIASGRSDTQYF. This sequence joins TRBV5-4 and TRBJ2-3; 10 nucleotides align to TRBD2. Germline CDR1 SGHNT, CDR2 YYREEE (reference sequence). J gave up 4 bases and V 4 bases, and 6 bases lay outside the gene matches. The CDR3 loop spans 15 amino acids.

The chain employs TRBV6-5 and TRBJ2-3; 14 positions agree with TRBD2. The J segment lost 10 bases and the V segment lost 1 base, leaving 4 bases of the junction unmatched. This CDR3 is 15 amino acids long. Germline CDR1 MNHEY, CDR2 SVGAGI. The CDR3 loop is CASSYWGLAGEPQYF. The CDR3 bases are TGTGCCAGCAGTTACTGGGGACTAGCGGGGGAACCGCAGTATTTT.

This chain joins TRBV5-1 and TRBJ1-1, with no clear D. Germline V gives CDR1 SGHRS, CDR2 YFSETQ. CDR3 length: 12 residues. V lost 5 bases and J lost 6, with 11 bases in between. CDR3 amino acids: CASSPMGSEAFF. Here the CDR3 DNA reads TGCGCCAGCAGTCCCATGGGCTCTGAAGCTTTCTTT. Supplemented by reference TRBV5-1 and TRBJ1-1, the full variable domain reads KAGVTQTPRYLIKTRGQQVTLSCSPISGHRSVSWYQQTPGQGLQFLFEYFSETQRNKGNFPGRFSGRQFSNSRSEMNVSTLELGDSALYLCASSPMGSEAFFGQGTRLTVV.

The chain recombines TRBV7-9 with TRBJ2-6, with 8 bases lining up with TRBD1. The CDR3 is 19 amino acids. Germline V gene lookup returns CDR1 SEHNR and CDR2 FQNEAQ (reference sequence). V lost 1 base, J lost 0 bases, and 8 bases stayed unmatched. CDR3 in amino acids: CASSLGGQVGFSGANVLTF. The CDR3 DNA reads TGTGCCAGCAGCTTAGGGGGACAGGTTGGGTTCTCTGGGGCCAACGTCCTGACTTTC.

V and J are TRBV18 and TRBJ2-5; 7 nucleotides agree with TRBD1. The V gene end was trimmed by 4 bases and the J gene end by 1 base; junction bases not matched to a gene: 3. This CDR3 region has 14 residues. Germline CDR1 and CDR2: KGHSH and LQKENI. In DNA form, the CDR3 reads TGTGCCAGCTCACTAGGGACAGTCCAAGAGACCCAGTACTTC. As protein: CASSLGTVQETQYF.

The chain employs TRBV11-2 and TRBJ2-1; 10 bases agree with TRBD2. Germline lookup yields CDR1 SGHAT and CDR2 FQNNGV. Trimming at V came to 5 bases and at J to 10 bases, leaving 14 bases not matched to a gene. The CDR3 is made up of 16 amino acids. The CDR3 spells CASSPGGAGGQGEQFF. CDR3 sequence (DNA): TGTGCCAGCAGCCCCGGGGGAGCGGGGGGGCAAGGAGAGCAGTTCTTC.

The chain uses TRBV13 and TRBJ1-2, with TRBD1 as a possible D gene (5 bases). Trimming removed 4 bases at V and 4 bases at J, with 16 bases between. The CDR3 contains 15 residues. Germline V CDR1 and CDR2: PRHDT, FYEKMQ (reference sequence). The CDR3 protein is CASSSPGGAFYGYTF. CDR3 coding DNA: TGTGCCAGCAGCTCCCCCGGGGGTGCGTTCTATGGCTACACCTTC.

This CDR3 is CSVETGGPETQYF. CDR3 bases: TGCAGCGTTGAAACAGGGGGCCCGGAGACCCAGTACTTC. The chain carries TRBV29-1 and TRBJ2-5; 9 nucleotides line up with TRBD1. The length of the CDR3 is 13 residues. The germline V gene has CDR1 SQVTM and CDR2 ANQGSEA. The V gene end was trimmed by 2 bases and the J gene end by 5 bases; junction bases not matched to a gene: 3.

The chain recombines TRBV5-6 with TRBJ1-2, with TRBD1 identical over 10 bases. V dropped 4 bases and J dropped 3; count of bases not matched to a gene: 6. Germline CDR1 SGHDT, CDR2 YYEEEE. The CDR3 extends over 15 amino acids. The CDR3 spells CASSPTGTGDYGYTF. CDR3 coding DNA: TGTGCCAGCAGCCCAACCGGGACAGGGGACTATGGCTACACCTTC.

V is TRBV5-1 and J is TRBJ1-2; 7 nucleotides match TRBD1. Looked up from germline, CDR1 is SGHRS and CDR2 is YFSETQ. The V and J ends lost 4 bases and 6 bases, in that order; junction bases with no gene match: 6. The CDR3 has 13 residues. The CDR3 region is CASSPGTADGYTF. The DNA for the CDR3 is TGCGCCAGCAGCCCCGGGACAGCTGATGGCTACACCTTC.

The J gene is TRBJ2-3, the V gene TRBV2; the D gene is possibly TRBD2 (7 bases). Germline V CDR1 and CDR2: SNHLY, FYNNEI. V was clipped by 6 bases and J by 2 bases, with 18 bases between them. CDR3 length equals 16 residues. The CDR3: CASSLGGGSITDTQYF. In DNA, the CDR3 is TGTGCCAGCAGCCTAGGGGGGGGGTCCATCACAGATACGCAGTATTTT.

CDR3 residues: CASTVGGEQFF. For the CDR3, the DNA is TGTGCCAGCACGGTAGGGGGTGAGCAGTTCTTC. The chain joins TRBV2 to TRBJ2-1, with a tentative D call TRBD1 (6 bases). The CDR3 runs to 11 residues. Germline assignment: CDR1 SNHLY and CDR2 FYNNEI. Trimming took off 7 bases at V and 9 bases at J, with 10 bases between the two ends.

The rearrangement uses TRBV29-1 and TRBJ1-1, with 7 bases that match TRBD1. CDR1 and CDR2 from the germline V gene are SQVTM and ANQGSEA. Trimming removed 6 bases from V and 0 bases from J; junction bases left unmatched: 7. The CDR3 spans 14 residues. Written as DNA, the CDR3 is TGCAGCGTCTCAGTGGGACAGCTGAACACTGAAGCTTTCTTT. It translates to CSVSVGQLNTEAFF.

The V gene is TRBV7-3, the J gene TRBJ2-2; D is unresolved. Germline V lookup: CDR1 SGHTA, CDR2 FQGTGA. V was cut by 2 bases and J by 1 base, with 8 bases left in between. There are 15 residues in the CDR3. The DNA of the CDR3 is TGTGCCAGCAGCTTAGGCGCCAAGAACACCGGGGAGCTGTTTTTT. This codes for CASSLGAKNTGELFF.

The chain employs TRBV10-2 and TRBJ2-7; D unclear. Per germline, CDR1 WSHSY and CDR2 SAAADI. Trimming cost V 3 bases and J 3 bases, with 6 bases left between them. CDR3 length: 12 amino acids. This chain's CDR3 is CASSESSYEQYF. In DNA, the CDR3 is TGCGCCAGCAGTGAAAGTAGCTACGAGCAGTACTTC.

This chain links TRBV12-5 with TRBJ2-7, with TRBD1 matching over 7 bases. The CDR3 loop spans 15 amino acids. The junction had 4 bases not matched to a gene; V was cut back by 0 bases and J by 2 bases. Germline values: CDR1 LGHNT, CDR2 FRNRAP. In nucleotides, the CDR3 is TGTGCTAGTGGTTTGGTCGACAGGGCCCCCTACGAGCAGTACTTC. Translating gives CASGLVDRAPYEQYF.

This sequence joins TRBV6-1 and TRBJ2-1, with 10 bases that match TRBD1. The germline V gene encodes CDR1 MNHNS and CDR2 SASEGT. The J segment lost 9 bases and the V segment lost 2 bases, leaving 10 bases of the junction unmatched. The length of the CDR3 is 16 residues. In DNA, the CDR3 is TGTGCCAGCAGTGAACCCTCCGGGACAGGGGCGGCTGAGCAGTTCTTC. This sequence encodes CASSEPSGTGAAEQFF.

The CDR3 bases are TGCGCCAGCGGTGGTGACTCTGGAAACACCATATATTTT. Encoded protein: CASGGDSGNTIYF. The V gene is TRBV5-1, the J gene TRBJ1-3; D remains unclear. The CDR3 loop spans 13 amino acids. Per germline, CDR1 SGHRS and CDR2 YFSETQ. Trimming cost V 7 bases and J 0 bases, with 8 bases left between them.

The chain combines TRBV2 with TRBJ1-4; D unclear. This CDR3 is 15 amino acids long. Germline lookup yields CDR1 SNHLY and CDR2 FYNNEI. V dropped 4 bases and J dropped 3 bases, with 12 bases sitting between them. CDR3 loop: CASSGTRWSNEKLFF. In nucleotides, the CDR3 is TGTGCCAGCAGTGGGACCCGATGGTCTAATGAAAAACTGTTTTTT.

This CDR3 reads CASSGREGRNEQYF. CDR3 DNA sequence: TGTGCCAGCAGTGGACGAGAAGGGAGGAACGAGCAGTACTTC. The V call is TRBV2, the J call TRBJ2-7; D perhaps matches TRBD2 (6 bases). Trimming took off 4 bases at V and 5 bases at J, with 15 bases between the two ends. The CDR3 has 14 amino acids. Germline V gene lookup returns CDR1 SNHLY and CDR2 FYNNEI.

The chain joins TRBV5-1 to TRBJ2-7; D gene unclear. CDR3 length: 14 amino acids. Trimming removed 0 bases from V and 0 bases from J, with 7 bases in between. Germline values: CDR1 SGHRS, CDR2 YFSETQ. This CDR3 reads CASSLEVYSYEQYF. The CDR3 DNA reads TGCGCCAGCAGCTTGGAAGTTTACTCCTACGAGCAGTACTTC. The full variable domain, completed using reference TRBV5-1 and TRBJ2-7, is KAGVTQTPRYLIKTRGQQVTLSCSPISGHRSVSWYQQTPGQGLQFLFEYFSETQRNKGNFPGRFSGRQFSNSRSEMNVSTLELGDSALYLCASSLEVYSYEQYFGPGTRLTVT.

This rearrangement joins TRBV6-6 to TRBJ1-2, with D hard to call. The V gene lost 2 bases and the J gene lost 7 bases, with 8 bases spanning the gap. CDR1 is MNHNY and CDR2 is SVGAGI in the germline V gene (reference sequence). This CDR3 comprises 12 residues. Written as DNA, the CDR3 is TGTGCCAGCAGTTACGAAGATATTGGCTACACCTTC. It encodes CASSYEDIGYTF.

The V call is TRBV29-1, the J call TRBJ2-7; D possibly corresponds to TRBD2 (6 bases). With 4 bases removed from V and 5 bases from J, the gap between germline ends came to 18 bases. The CDR3 is 14 amino acids. Germline CDR1 and CDR2: SQVTM and ANQGSEA. CDR3: CSVGGGQGVHEQYF. The DNA for the CDR3 is TGCAGCGTTGGTGGAGGGCAGGGCGTCCACGAGCAGTACTTC.